A single sample gave rise to the 29 T cell receptor beta chains below, sequenced in a study of blood T cell repertoires in COVID-19. Here immunoSEQ multiplex PCR was the method, and the copy in TCRdb shows in-frame clones only, minus some. The table lists 390,000 or so clones, around 87% of them singletons. The sequencing input was PBMCs or T cells enriched from blood (not recorded which). These TCRs come from a woman aged 45-60 years who had recovered from COVID-19.

The genes are TRBV20-1 and TRBJ1-5; a weak D match, TRBD1 (6 bases). Germline values: CDR1 DFQATT, CDR2 SNEGSKA (reference sequence). The ends were cut back, 7 bases at V and 5 bases at J, with 9 bases in the middle. The CDR3 totals 11 residues. DNA of the CDR3: TGCAGTGTTTCAGGGGATCAGCCCCAGCATTTT. It is translated as CSVSGDQPQHF.

As DNA, the CDR3 is TGTGCCAGCAGAAACCGGGACAGGGAAATCCTCGACGAGCAGTACTTC. The encoded protein is CASRNRDREILDEQYF. V is TRBV28 and J is TRBJ2-7, with TRBD1 matching over 9 bases. The V and J ends lost 6 bases and 5 bases, in that order; junction bases with no gene match: 14. The germline CDR1 and CDR2 sequences are MDHEN and SYDVKM. This CDR3 is built from 16 residues. The variable domain in full, completed from reference TRBV28 and TRBJ2-7, reads DVKVTQSSRYLVKRTGEKVFLECVQDMDHENMFWYRQDPGLGLRLIYFSYDVKMKEKGDIPEGYSVSREKKERFSLILESASTNQTSMYLCASRNRDREILDEQYFGPGTRLTVT.

V gene TRBV7-6 combines with J gene TRBJ1-2; 8 positions agree with TRBD1. Trimming removed 5 bases from V and 4 bases from J; junction bases left unmatched: 12. This CDR3 has 16 residues. From germline, CDR1 is SGHVS and CDR2 FNYEAQ. The CDR3 DNA sequence: TGTGCCAGCAGCCCAGGACAGGGCGCGGGGTCCTATGGCTACACCTTC. Its protein is CASSPGQGAGSYGYTF.

CDR3 protein: CASSLFSGGANNEQFF. CDR3 DNA: TGCGCCAGCAGCTTGTTTAGCGGGGGGGCTAACAATGAGCAGTTCTTC. This chain uses TRBV5-1 with TRBJ2-1; 11 positions agree with TRBD2. This CDR3 comprises 16 residues. Germline values: CDR1 SGHRS, CDR2 YFSETQ. Losses at the gene ends were 1 base for V and 5 bases for J; bases not matched to a gene: 5.

This clone was counted a single time. The rearrangement links TRBV2 to TRBJ1-5; D remains unclear. Germline V gene data show CDR1 as SNHLY and CDR2 as FYNNEI. The CDR3 length is 17 residues. The V end lost 0 bases, the J end lost 1 base, and 13 bases lay between the germline ends. The DNA for the CDR3 is TGTGCCAGCAGTGAAGCGAGAAGAGGCCGGAGCAATCAGCCCCAGCATTTT. Amino acids: CASSEARRGRSNQPQHF.

This chain uses TRBV24-1 with TRBJ1-5; D unclear. Looked up from germline, CDR1 is KGHDR and CDR2 is SFDVKD. Between the trimmed V and J ends, which lost 6 bases and 1 base, there was a span of 9 bases. CDR3 length: 14 amino acids. The CDR3 spells CATSKAGSNQPQHF. In DNA, the CDR3 is TGTGCCACCAGTAAAGCAGGAAGCAATCAGCCCCAGCATTTT.

This sequence joins TRBV5-6 and TRBJ2-6, with TRBD2 as a possible D gene (6 bases). The CDR3 length is 16 residues. Trimming pared 2 bases from V and 3 bases from J, leaving 12 bases between. Germline CDR1 is SGHDT and CDR2 is YYEEEE. CDR3 DNA: TGTGCCAGCAGCTTTCGCTTGGGACTTGGGGCCAACGTCCTGACTTTC. Translating it yields CASSFRLGLGANVLTF.

A single count supports this clone. The gene calls are TRBV2 and TRBJ2-5; no clear D gene. The CDR3 totals 14 residues. Germline CDR1 reads SNHLY; CDR2 reads FYNNEI. Trimming shortened V by 5 bases and J by 1 base, and 11 bases separated the two germline ends. The CDR3 bases are TGTGCCAGCAGTTCTCGGCGCGGCCAAGAGACCCAGTACTTC. It yields the protein CASSSRRGQETQYF.

This clone appeared a few times. This sequence joins TRBV30 and TRBJ1-2, with no clear D. Germline assignment: CDR1 GTSNPN and CDR2 SVGIG (reference sequence). The CDR3 consists of 11 residues. The V and J ends lost 5 bases and 3 bases respectively, with 7 bases between them. The CDR3 sequence is CAWGRDYGYTF. The CDR3, as DNA: TGTGCCTGGGGACGGGACTATGGCTACACCTTC.

This chain uses TRBV2 with TRBJ1-5, with 7 bases aligning to TRBD1. Germline V gives CDR1 SNHLY, CDR2 FYNNEI. The CDR3 is 14 amino acids. V dropped 3 bases and J dropped 5; count of bases not matched to a gene: 4. In nucleotides, the CDR3 is TGTGCCAGCAGTGACACAGGGGTTTATCAGCCCCAGCATTTT. Protein sequence: CASSDTGVYQPQHF. The full variable domain, with the rest looked up from reference TRBV2 and TRBJ1-5, is EPEVTQTPSHQVTQMGQEVILRCVPISNHLYFYWYRQILGQKVEFLVSFYNNEISEKSEIFDDQFSVERPDGSNFTLKIRSTKLEDSAMYFCASSDTGVYQPQHFGDGTRLSIL.

The genes are TRBV6-5 and TRBJ1-2; a possible D gene is TRBD1 (6 bases). V was pared by 9 bases and J by 1 base, with 18 bases between. The CDR3 extends over 15 amino acids. Germline V gene data show CDR1 as MNHEY and CDR2 as SVGAGI. In nucleotides, the CDR3 is TGTGCCAGTACCAGGGGCAGCGAGAGTAACTATGGCTACACCTTC. Translating it yields CASTRGSESNYGYTF.

The chain combines TRBV7-9 with TRBJ2-1; D is unresolved. Per germline, CDR1 SEHNR and CDR2 FQNEAQ (reference sequence). Trimming removed 6 bases at V and 4 bases at J, with 4 bases between. The CDR3 consists of 11 residues. The CDR3 spells CASSRYNEQFF. The CDR3 bases are TGTGCCAGCAGTCGGTACAATGAGCAGTTCTTC.

This clone was observed a handful of times. The genes are TRBV11-2 and TRBJ2-7, with D maybe TRBD1 (5 bases). Trimming shortened V by 11 bases and J by 5 bases, and 13 bases separated the two germline ends. CDR1 SGHAT and CDR2 FQNNGV come from the germline V gene. This CDR3 region has 11 residues. The CDR3 loop is CAGREGDEQYF. The CDR3 DNA is TGTGCCGGTAGAGAAGGGGACGAGCAGTACTTC. The whole variable domain, remainder taken from reference TRBV11-2 and TRBJ2-7, is EAGVAQSPRYKIIEKRQSVAFWCNPISGHATLYWYQQILGQGPKLLIQFQNNGVVDDSQLPKDRFSAERLKGVDSTLKIQPAKLEDSAVYLCAGREGDEQYFGPGTRLTVT.

This chain links TRBV29-1 with TRBJ2-5, with D possibly being TRBD2 (6 bases). V was pared by 4 bases and J by 0 bases, with 15 bases between. The CDR3 is 15 residues long. Germline-derived CDR1 and CDR2 are SQVTM and ANQGSEA. The CDR3 bases are TGCAGCGTTGTGCCAAACCGGGAGTACCAAGAGACCCAGTACTTC. Protein sequence: CSVVPNREYQETQYF.

The chain carries TRBV11-1 and TRBJ2-5; tentatively, D is TRBD1 (6 bases). This CDR3 has 14 residues. V was trimmed by 4 bases and J by 4 bases, leaving 13 bases between them. Germline V lookup: CDR1 SGHAT, CDR2 FQDESV (reference sequence). CDR3 nucleotides: TGTGCCAGCAGCTCCCGAGACAGGATAGAGACCCAGTACTTC. Its translation: CASSSRDRIETQYF.

Comments on this clone: At one end, the junction sequence differs from germline, possibly due to a read error. The chain links TRBV5-6 to TRBJ1-2; D is undetermined. This CDR3 region has 11 residues. Looked up from germline, CDR1 is SGHDT and CDR2 is YYEEEE. The CDR3 here is CASSYLSGRIW. The CDR3 DNA sequence: TGTGCCAGCAGCTATTTGTCAGGCCGGATCTGG.

V is TRBV3-1 (or the pseudogene TRBV3-2) and J is TRBJ2-3, with D possibly TRBD2 on 5 matching bases. The CDR3 is made up of 18 amino acids. CDR1 and CDR2 from the germline V gene are LGHDT and YNNKEL (reference sequence). Trimming removed 0 bases from V and 1 base from J, with 17 bases in between. CDR3 bases: TGTGCCAGCAGCCAAGATATGGCCCCAGCGGTCGGCACAGATACGCAGTATTTT. This encodes CASSQDMAPAVGTDTQYF.

The chain employs TRBV9 and TRBJ1-1; TRBD1 matches 8 bases. The germline V gene has CDR1 SGDLS and CDR2 YYNGEE. The V gene end was trimmed by 3 bases and the J gene end by 1 base; junction bases not matched to a gene: 11. This CDR3 is 17 amino acids long. The CDR3 region is CASSGRGTGTGNTEAFF. For the CDR3, the DNA is TGTGCCAGCAGCGGACGAGGCACCGGGACAGGGAACACTGAAGCTTTCTTT.

This clone was counted once. The V and J genes are TRBV9 and TRBJ2-7, with 8 bases matching TRBD1. The junction had 7 bases not matched to a gene; V was cut back by 0 bases and J by 2 bases. Germline CDR1 and CDR2: SGDLS and YYNGEE. The CDR3 has 16 residues. CDR3 sequence: CASSVASTGAAYEQYF. CDR3 in DNA: TGTGCCAGCAGCGTAGCTTCGACAGGGGCCGCCTACGAGCAGTACTTC.

J is TRBJ2-3 and V is TRBV7-3; 7 positions agree with TRBD2. Germline V gives CDR1 SGHTA, CDR2 FQGTGA. With V trimmed by 2 bases and J by 4 bases, 6 bases remained unmatched. The CDR3 loop spans 15 amino acids. CDR3 DNA: TGTGCCAGCAGCTTACTCGGGGGGATCTCAGATACGCAGTATTTT. It yields the protein CASSLLGGISDTQYF. The full variable domain, its missing parts supplied by reference TRBV7-3 and TRBJ2-3, is GAGVSQTPSNKVTEKGKYVELRCDPISGHTALYWYRQSLGQGPEFLIYFQGTGAADDSGLPNDRFFAVRPEGSVSTLKIQRTERGDSAVYLCASSLLGGISDTQYFGPGTRLTVL.

The chain recombines TRBV27 with TRBJ1-1; possibly TRBD1 for D (6 bases). V lost 2 bases, J lost 6 bases, and 19 bases lay in between. In germline, CDR1 is MNHEY, CDR2 SMNVEV (reference sequence). CDR3 length: 16 amino acids. The CDR3 is CASSLKGPSRGAEAFF. The CDR3 bases are TGTGCCAGCAGTTTAAAGGGCCCCTCCAGGGGAGCTGAAGCTTTCTTT.

The chain joins TRBV5-1 to TRBJ1-4, with a tentative D call TRBD1 (5 bases). V was clipped by 0 bases and J by 0 bases, with 15 bases between them. Looked up from germline, CDR1 is SGHRS and CDR2 is YFSETQ. This CDR3 region has 18 residues. CDR3 protein: CASSLEGPGIATNEKLFF. The CDR3 DNA reads as TGCGCCAGCAGCTTGGAGGGGCCAGGGATTGCAACTAATGAAAAACTGTTTTTT.

This chain joins TRBV13 and TRBJ1-1; maybe TRBD1 (5 bases). This CDR3 has 13 amino acids. Germline assignment: CDR1 PRHDT and CDR2 FYEKMQ (reference sequence). Between the trimmed V and J ends, which lost 7 bases and 7 bases, there was a span of 16 bases. CDR3 DNA sequence: TGTGCCAGCAAGGAAGCAGGGCGGAGTGAAGCTTTCTTT. This translates into CASKEAGRSEAFF.

The genes are TRBV7-3 and TRBJ2-1, with 15 bases lining up with TRBD2. The CDR3 contains 18 residues. After removal of 5 bases from V and 7 bases from J, the junction contained 12 bases not matched to a gene. Germline assignment: CDR1 SGHTA and CDR2 FQGTGA. CDR3 nucleotide sequence: TGTGCCAGCAGCCCGGGCGGACTAGCGGGGGGGCCGGGAAATGAGCAGTTCTTC. Its protein is CASSPGGLAGGPGNEQFF. The full variable domain, completed using reference TRBV7-3 and TRBJ2-1, is GAGVSQTPSNKVTEKGKYVELRCDPISGHTALYWYRQSLGQGPEFLIYFQGTGAADDSGLPNDRFFAVRPEGSVSTLKIQRTERGDSAVYLCASSPGGLAGGPGNEQFFGPGTRLTVL.

This clone was counted a few times. The V and J genes are TRBV1 and TRBJ2-3; TRBD2, as called in the table, went unchecked against the DNA. TRBV1 is classified as a pseudogene. The CDR3 runs 16 residues. This CDR3 is CTSSQPGGAGTDTQYF. The CDR3 coding sequence is TGCACCAGCAGCCAGCCCGGGGGGGCCGGGACAGATACGCAGTATTTT.

J is TRBJ1-2 and V is TRBV19; TRBD1 aligns across 11 bases. The length of the CDR3 is 16 residues. Germline V CDR1 and CDR2: LNHDA, SQIVND (reference sequence). The ends lost 3 bases at V and 4 bases at J; junction bases unmatched: 7. The CDR3 bases are TGTGCCAGTAGTATCCCTCGGACAGGGGGCGGCTATGGCTACACCTTC. Translating gives CASSIPRTGGGYGYTF.

The chain carries TRBV7-9 and TRBJ2-7; possible D gene TRBD2, 5 bases. The ends were cut back, 1 base at V and 7 bases at J, with 11 bases in the middle. This CDR3 contains 13 residues. The germline V gene encodes CDR1 SEHNR and CDR2 FQNEAQ (reference sequence). The CDR3 loop is CASSLVREGEQYF. The CDR3 region has the DNA TGTGCCAGCAGCTTAGTTCGGGAAGGGGAGCAGTACTTC.

CDR3 loop: CASNREQGARNEQFF. The DNA for the CDR3 is TGTGCCAGCAACCGAGAACAGGGGGCTCGCAATGAGCAGTTCTTC. The rearrangement joins TRBV2 to TRBJ2-1, with 9 bases matching TRBD1. In germline, CDR1 is SNHLY, CDR2 FYNNEI. The length of the CDR3 is 15 residues. J was trimmed by 6 bases and V by 7 bases; bases with no gene match: 10.

This chain joins TRBV7-2 and TRBJ2-1, with 7 bases lining up with TRBD2. The CDR3 covers 15 residues. After removal of 2 bases from V and 0 bases from J, the junction contained 1 base not matched to a gene. Per the germline V gene, CDR1 is SGHTA and CDR2 is FQGNSA. CDR3 in DNA: TGTGCCAGCAGCTTAAGGACTAGCTCCTACAATGAGCAGTTCTTC. Translated, it gives CASSLRTSSYNEQFF.